This is a list of T cell receptor beta chains from one sample in a study of OX40 agonist ivuxolimab in advanced cancers. The assay was immunoSEQ multiplex PCR, and TCRdb's table has in-frame clones only and misses some. The sample contains roughly 65,000 clones, roughly 91% of which appear only once. The starting material was CD4+ or CD8+ T cells sorted from blood, obtained in a trial of the OX40 agonist ivuxolimab. These receptors came from an adult with an advanced solid tumor such as melanoma, head and neck, liver or kidney cancer. CDR3s include the opening cysteine and the closing phenylalanine or tryptophan.

j_call v_call cdr3_aa
TRBJ2-7 TRBV6-9 CASSLGLAGGYEQYF
TRBJ2-7 TRBV6-6 CASSYSGRQYF
TRBJ2-3 TRBV9 CASSRRGVSTDTQYF
TRBJ2-1 TRBV11-3 CASSLTHGQGWNEQFF
TRBJ1-2 TRBV6-5 CASSYRVDYGYTF
TRBJ1-5 TRBV6-6 CASSYSGRGQVRPQHF
TRBJ2-7 TRBV11-3 CASSLDKFRGRAPKEQYF
TRBJ1-1 TRBV9 CASSVVGGQVNTEAFF
TRBJ2-1 TRBV5-6 CASNPGGSQNEQFF
TRBJ1-2 TRBV7-9 CASSFDVPYGYTF
TRBJ1-2 TRBV7-2 CASSWKMGQGYTF
TRBJ1-1 TRBV7-2 CASSIQLQGIIGGEAFF
TRBJ1-1 TRBV6-1 CASSERTGAMNTEAFF
TRBJ2-5 TRBV11-2 CASSPPPSQGRKQYF
TRBJ1-2 TRBV7-9 CASSLGGQGQSGYTF
TRBJ2-5 TRBV5-6 CASSLVGGGLPYF
TRBJ2-5 TRBV6-1 CASSEGAAAGSQYF
TRBJ2-7 TRBV7-9 CASSFLGGYEQYF
TRBJ2-2 TRBV5-5 CASSLEGSGNTGELFF
TRBJ1-5 TRBV27 CASSLSAGGLRSNQPQHF
TRBJ1-2 TRBV4-3 CASSQVGRGGDYGYTF
TRBJ2-2 TRBV6-5 CASSLGTASGELFF
TRBJ2-5 TRBV7-8 CASSLRPGGLVETQYF
TRBJ2-3 TRBV6-4 CASSEDYSTDTQYF